Sequencing of this T cell receptor beta chain was carried out in a study of glioma-infiltrating T cells. The V end lost 3 bases, the J end lost 2 bases, and 17 bases lay between the germline ends. This CDR3 comprises 16 residues. Looked up from germline, CDR1 is MNHGY and CDR2 is SVAAGI. A word on this clonotype: The target antigen is unknown.

The iRepertoire nested amplicon-rescue multiplex PCR amplified TCR alpha and beta CDR3s from RNA. Input was 100-400 ng of tissue mRNA or PBMC total RNA. TCRdb recomputed calls from the multiplex PCR reads with MiXCR, one row per CDR3 protein. The sample has about 140,000 distinct CDR3 sequences; roughly 43% are singletons. Findings and limits, study-wide: Tissue-blood divergence was below expectation in non-neoplastic patients, above in gliomas. Tissue and blood shared very few CDR3 sequences.

The V gene is TRBV6-9, the J gene TRBJ2-7, with D uncertain. The sequencing sample was made of glioma tissue, nonneoplastic brain tissue, or PBMCs (not recorded which). This clonotype was sampled from a human donor with low-grade glioma or glioblastoma, undergoing nonglioma brain surgery, or in good health (not recorded which). CDR3 protein: CASSYPTRKETYEQYF. In DNA form, the CDR3 reads TGTGCCAGCAGTTACCCCACCCGAAAGGAAACCTACGAGCAGTACTTC.